The rows below give T cell receptor beta chains drawn from one sample of a study of PD-L1 blockade in urothelial cancer. The repertoire was sequenced with immunoSEQ multiplex PCR; TCRdb's copy has only in-frame clones and lacks some. The top ten clones hold about 8.6% of a sample with 60,000 to 75,000 clones, 84% of them seen once. The input for sequencing was PBMCs, taken around atezolizumab (anti-PD-L1) treatment. The receptors stem from a woman in her sixties or seventies with urothelial cancer. The CDR3 runs from the conserved cysteine through the conserved F or W. Each record gives: V gene, CDR3 length, J gene, CDR3 protein.

V: TRBV18; length: 14; J: TRBJ2-7; CDR3: CASSPWEGGHEQYF
V: TRBV28; length: 18; J: TRBJ2-1; CDR3: CASSFRGLAGGRVNEQFF
V: TRBV19; length: 14; J: TRBJ2-7; CDR3: CASSVTGGSSEQYF
V: TRBV29-1; length: 17; J: TRBJ2-1; CDR3: CSVDTGGPHLGYNEQFF
V: TRBV5-4; length: 13; J: TRBJ1-3; CDR3: CASSFGRSNTIYF
V: TRBV27; length: 16; J: TRBJ1-1; CDR3: CASSLWSGGRGTEAFF
V: TRBV10-3; length: 11; J: TRBJ2-7; CDR3: CAISVNYEQYF
V: TRBV6-5; length: 15; J: TRBJ2-7; CDR3: CASSSQTGGSYEQYF
V: TRBV10-3; length: 12; J: TRBJ2-7; CDR3: CAISEHSYEQYF
V: TRBV2; length: 16; J: TRBJ2-2; CDR3: CASSPGQPRGTGELFF
V: TRBV4-1; length: 14; J: TRBJ2-1; CDR3: CASSQGGQVYEQFF
V: TRBV6-1; length: 14; J: TRBJ2-7; CDR3: CASSATRTGYEQYF
V: TRBV2; length: 14; J: TRBJ2-5; CDR3: CASTVIWAQETQYF
V: TRBV18; length: 13; J: TRBJ1-1; CDR3: CASSRMIDTEAFF
V: TRBV2; length: 15; J: TRBJ2-6; CDR3: CASSEGTTGANVLTF
V: TRBV18; length: 16; J: TRBJ1-1; CDR3: CASSSRTLSDNTEAFF
V: TRBV7-8; length: 15; J: TRBJ1-1; CDR3: CANAPLGQGNTEAFF
V: TRBV5-1; length: 13; J: TRBJ1-1; CDR3: CASTAGSSSRAFF
V: TRBV27; length: 16; J: TRBJ2-1; CDR3: CASSLPRTGSGNEQFF
V: TRBV5-8; length: 17; J: TRBJ2-5; CDR3: CASSFHRDRGTQETQYF
V: TRBV6-6; length: 15; J: TRBJ2-2; CDR3: CASSAKDRVPGELFF
V: TRBV5-1; length: 15; J: TRBJ2-3; CDR3: CASSLRGVSTDTQYF
V: TRBV7-8; length: 15; J: TRBJ2-1; CDR3: CASSPPSGGAGEQFF
V: TRBV19; length: 16; J: TRBJ1-1; CDR3: CASSNTGSLVFTEAFF
V: TRBV4-3; length: 13; J: TRBJ1-1; CDR3: CASSQGRDTEAFF
V: TRBV4-1; length: 17; J: TRBJ1-1; CDR3: CASRPGTGVFLNTEAFF
V: TRBV5-1; length: 15; J: TRBJ2-7; CDR3: CASGRLAGDSYEQYF
V: TRBV29-1; length: 14; J: TRBJ2-3; CDR3: CSAYTSGSGDTQYF
V: TRBV5-1; length: 15; J: TRBJ2-3; CDR3: CASSPPIEGTDTQYF
V: TRBV29-1; length: 11; J: TRBJ2-3; CDR3: CSVLFSDTQYF
V: TRBV2; length: 15; J: TRBJ1-2; CDR3: CASSEMTDTNYGYTF
V: TRBV5-1; length: 14; J: TRBJ2-7; CDR3: CASSVTGTGHEQYF
V: TRBV7-9; length: 12; J: TRBJ1-1; CDR3: CASSLSRTEAFF
V: TRBV11-2; length: 16; J: TRBJ2-1; CDR3: CASSPRLAGVYNEQFF
V: TRBV30; length: 14; J: TRBJ1-4; CDR3: CAWSFGVTNEKLFF
V: TRBV27; length: 15; J: TRBJ2-7; CDR3: CASSFAGDRRGEQYF
V: TRBV6-1; length: 14; J: TRBJ2-7; CDR3: CASSERSNSYEQYF
V: TRBV9; length: 16; J: TRBJ1-2; CDR3: CASSGTKQGLSYGYTF
V: TRBV23-1; length: 15; J: TRBJ2-2; CDR3: CASSQSVTSTGELFF
V: TRBV18; length: 15; J: TRBJ2-7; CDR3: CASSPRDRFPYEQYF
V: TRBV6-6; length: 12; J: TRBJ1-2; CDR3: CASSYSGQDLTF